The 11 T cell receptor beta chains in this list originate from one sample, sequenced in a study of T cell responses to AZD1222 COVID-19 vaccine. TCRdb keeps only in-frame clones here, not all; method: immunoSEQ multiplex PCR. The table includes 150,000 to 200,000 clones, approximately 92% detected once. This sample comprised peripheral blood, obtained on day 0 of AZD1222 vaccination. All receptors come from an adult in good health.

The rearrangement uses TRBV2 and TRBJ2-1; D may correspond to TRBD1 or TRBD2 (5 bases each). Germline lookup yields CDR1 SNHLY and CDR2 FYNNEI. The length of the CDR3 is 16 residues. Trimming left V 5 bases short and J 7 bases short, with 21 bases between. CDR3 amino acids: CASSNGRDGKFNEQFF. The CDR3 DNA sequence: TGTGCCAGCAGTAACGGCCGGGACGGAAAATTTAATGAGCAGTTCTTC.

DNA for the CDR3: TGTGCCAGCAGCCAGTTAGAGGCGGGACATAGACGGGTCAATGAGCAGTTCTTC. This encodes CASSQLEAGHRRVNEQFF. The V call is TRBV7-8, the J call TRBJ2-1, with D possibly being TRBD1 or TRBD2 (6 bases each). V lost 5 bases and J 6 bases, leaving 26 bases between the germline ends. CDR1 is SGHVS, CDR2 FQNEAQ, per germline. The CDR3 length is 18 residues.

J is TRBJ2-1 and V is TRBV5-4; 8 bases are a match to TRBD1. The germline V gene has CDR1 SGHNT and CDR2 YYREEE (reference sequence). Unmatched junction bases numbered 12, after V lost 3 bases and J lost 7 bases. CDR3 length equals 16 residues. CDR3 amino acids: CASSYLGTGIWNEQFF. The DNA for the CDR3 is TGTGCCAGCAGCTACCTCGGGACAGGTATATGGAATGAGCAGTTCTTC.

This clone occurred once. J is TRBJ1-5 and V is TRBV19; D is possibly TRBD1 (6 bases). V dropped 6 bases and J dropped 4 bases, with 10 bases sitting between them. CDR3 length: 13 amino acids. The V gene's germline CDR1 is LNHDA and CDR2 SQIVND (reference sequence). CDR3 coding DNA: TGTGCCAGTAGCTCCCAGGGGAATCAGCCCCAGCATTTT. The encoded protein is CASSSQGNQPQHF. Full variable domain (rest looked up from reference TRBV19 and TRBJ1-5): DGGITQSPKYLFRKEGQNVTLSCEQNLNHDAMYWYRQDPGQGLRLIYYSQIVNDFQKGDIAEGYSVSREKKESFPLTVTSAQKNPTAFYLCASSSQGNQPQHFGDGTRLSIL.

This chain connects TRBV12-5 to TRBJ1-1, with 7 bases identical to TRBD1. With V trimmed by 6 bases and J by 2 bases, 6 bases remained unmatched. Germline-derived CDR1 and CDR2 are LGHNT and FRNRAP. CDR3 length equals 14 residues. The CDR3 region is CASGRTGYNTEAFF. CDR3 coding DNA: TGTGCTAGTGGCCGGACAGGTTATAACACTGAAGCTTTCTTT. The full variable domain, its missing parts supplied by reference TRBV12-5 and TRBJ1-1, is DARVTQTPRHKVTEMGQEVTMRCQPILGHNTVFWYRQTMMQGLELLAYFRNRAPLDDSGMPKDRFSAEMPDATLATLKIQPSEPRDSAVYFCASGRTGYNTEAFFGQGTRLTVV.

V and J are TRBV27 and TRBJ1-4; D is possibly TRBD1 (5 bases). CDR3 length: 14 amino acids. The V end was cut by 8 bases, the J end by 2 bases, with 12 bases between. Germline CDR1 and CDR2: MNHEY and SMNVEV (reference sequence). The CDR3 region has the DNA TGTGCCAGCCAATCGGGGCGGACTAATGAAAAACTGTTTTTT. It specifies CASQSGRTNEKLFF.

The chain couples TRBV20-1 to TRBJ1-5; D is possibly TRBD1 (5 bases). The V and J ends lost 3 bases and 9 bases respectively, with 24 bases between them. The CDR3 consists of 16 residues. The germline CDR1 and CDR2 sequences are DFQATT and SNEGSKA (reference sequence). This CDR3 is CSASRGPKNSLGPQHF. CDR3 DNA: TGCAGTGCTAGTAGGGGACCGAAAAACTCTTTGGGGCCCCAGCATTTT.

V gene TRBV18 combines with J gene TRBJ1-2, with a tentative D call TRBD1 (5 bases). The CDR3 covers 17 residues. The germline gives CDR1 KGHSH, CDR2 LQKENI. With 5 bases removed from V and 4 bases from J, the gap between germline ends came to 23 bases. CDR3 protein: CASSLRQSTTSSYGYTF. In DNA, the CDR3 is TGTGCCAGCTCATTACGACAGTCAACTACATCGAGCTATGGCTACACCTTC.

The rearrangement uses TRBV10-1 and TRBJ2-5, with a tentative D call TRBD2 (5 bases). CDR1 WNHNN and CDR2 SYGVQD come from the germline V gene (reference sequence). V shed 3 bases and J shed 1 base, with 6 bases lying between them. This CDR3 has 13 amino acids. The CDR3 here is CASSEGLQETQYF. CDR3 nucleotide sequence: TGCGCCAGCAGTGAAGGACTCCAAGAGACCCAGTACTTC.

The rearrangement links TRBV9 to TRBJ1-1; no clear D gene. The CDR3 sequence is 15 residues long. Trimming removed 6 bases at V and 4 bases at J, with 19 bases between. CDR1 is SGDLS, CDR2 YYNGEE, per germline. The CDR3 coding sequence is TGTGCCAGCAAGAGTCAGGAGGGATCCAGCACTGAAGCTTTCTTT. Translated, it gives CASKSQEGSSTEAFF.

The CDR3 coding sequence is TGTGCCAGCAGCCAAGTGTCCAGCTATAATTCACCCCTCCACTTT. It yields the protein CASSQVSSYNSPLHF. This rearrangement joins TRBV3-1 (or the pseudogene TRBV3-2) to TRBJ1-6, with D hard to call. Trimming removed 1 base at V and 3 bases at J, with 7 bases between. CDR1 is LGHDT, CDR2 YNNKEL, per germline (reference sequence). The CDR3 contains 15 residues.